This record covers a single TCR beta chain. This clone was counted between two and nine times. Its antigen is not yet known. No much larger clone exists at a distance of one base, and base qualities are not known. This entry comes from a study of control samples from healthy donors and cancer patients (dated by TCRdb to the early 2020s). The library was made by the immunoSEQ multiplex PCR assay. In TCRdb, the immuneACCESS table is reduced to in-frame sequences with V and J assigned. These tables do not hold every clone; where another copy was compared, an unresolved V gene accounts for under half, and the others remain unexplained. The table for this sample lists some 250,000 clones; over 70% of them were counted only once. The top ten constitute less than 15% of the sample. Sequences WSHSY (CDR1) and SAAADI (CDR2) are obtained from the germline V gene. The CDR3 has 17 amino acids, counting the end cysteine and phenylalanine. Of all the DNA, just the CDR3 is kept, 51 bases in frame from base 1. Between the V and J ends, shortened by 7 bases and 0 bases respectively, the junction contains 22 bases.

The sequencing input was PBMCs. The TCR sequence derives from a woman aged 55-69 years with lung cancer. This receptor chain uses TRBV10-2 and TRBJ2-7; 6 matching bases give a weak D call of TRBD2. CDR3 region: CASTDMGGVTSSYEQYF. The nucleotides read TGCGCCAGCACCGATATGGGGGGAGTGACCAGCTCCTACGAGCAGTACTTC.